Sequencing of this TCR beta chain was carried out in a study of OX40 agonist ivuxolimab in advanced cancers. Study findings and constraints: Dosing at 0.1 to 3.0 mg/kg was accompanied by clonal expansion of CD4+ and CD8+ blood T cells by week 6. Also present in some nonresponders was a low level of normalized T-cell clonal expansion. The authors did not determine the antigen specificity of the expanded peripheral T cells.

TCRdb's table, derived via immunoSEQ multiplex PCR, lists solely in-frame clones and lacks some. The sample lists 25,000 to 30,000 clones, 86% occurring once. The V gene's germline CDR1 is SEHNR and CDR2 FQNEAQ (reference sequence). This CDR3 comprises 15 residues. Trimming removed 5 bases from V and 5 bases from J; junction bases left unmatched: 8. For this clone: The antigen remains undetermined.

Blood draws occurred at baseline, cycle 4 day 1, and cycle 7 day 1. This material consisted of CD4+ or CD8+ T cells sorted from blood, taken in a trial of the OX40 agonist ivuxolimab. This chain joins TRBV7-9 and TRBJ2-5; 10 bases align to TRBD1. The receptor's source is an adult with an advanced solid tumor such as melanoma, head and neck, liver or kidney cancer. CDR3 nucleotide sequence: TGTGCCAGCAGCCACCGACAGGGGGCTAAGGAGACCCAGTACTTC. Residues: CASSHRQGAKETQYF.